This record concerns one T cell receptor (beta chain) sequence. Antigen specificity is unknown. TCRdb reanalysed the RACE reads using MiXCR and keeps one entry per CDR3 protein. The repertoire holds about 35,000 distinct CDR3 sequences, with approximately 6.3% as singletons. The data are from a study of human T cells and chemical hapten exposure. Study-wide background: Alopecia areata, totalis and universalis patients, mostly female, were included. Findings and caveats of the study: Significantly more large CDR3 similarity clusters arose among expanded TCRs than among controls.

Time point defined: patch test 1, 2 weeks after DPC sensitization. Treatment here: therapeutic diphenylcyclopropenone sensitization with weekly scalp DPC. Whole blood, unfractionated, served as the material for total RNA extraction. In every case, blood was obtained before the patch test was applied. Trimming removed 5 bases at V and 0 bases at J, with 11 bases between. From germline, CDR1 is MNHEY and CDR2 SMNVEV (reference sequence). This CDR3 region has 15 residues. The input for sequencing was whole blood, taken in connection with sensitization to the hapten diphenylcyclopropenone (DPC). The sequence was collected from a woman aged 25 to 39 with alopecia areata. Some clones in this sample may be carry-over from other donors' samples. This rearrangement joins TRBV27 to TRBJ1-5, with a tentative D call TRBD1 (5 bases). DNA of the CDR3: TGTGCCAGCAGTAAGCAAGGGGATAGCAATCAGCCCCAGCATTTT. Residues: CASSKQGDSNQPQHF.